What follows describes a single T cell receptor (beta chain). The antigen it recognizes is unknown. No per-base quality is available; no much larger clone lies one base away. The CDR1 and CDR2 encoded by the germline V gene are MNHEY and SVGAGI. The CDR3 runs 14 amino acids, cysteine and phenylalanine included. Of the read, only the CDR3 DNA is kept; its 42 bases are in frame from base 1. Trimming at the junction amounts to 2 bases on V and 0 bases on J, and the germline ends lie 6 bases apart. The data are from a study of blood T cell repertoires in COVID-19 (dated by TCRdb to 2020 to 2022). A note on the overall study: The collaborator samples originated in the United States, Italy and Spain and spanned the acute and convalescent phases of COVID-19. The samples were drawn from the first 160 participants of the ongoing ImmuneRACE study and from some 1,300 subjects provided by 6 global collaborators. A freely available public database, intended as a resource for researchers studying the immune response to SARS-CoV-2, is where the repertoires were released. Sample metadata almost always included a de-identified subject ID, COVID-19 status, age in years and sex. The material from the prospective study consisted of cDNA or gDNA derived from T cells, B-cell-depleted T cells, or PBMCs. HLA class I and class II types, where available, came from metadata supplied by the sample provider rather than from assay-based typing. Deeply sampled blood TCRbeta repertoires from subjects exposed to, actively infected with, or recovered from COVID-19 were included in the dataset. Paper-wide results and their limitations: The quantity of clinical and demographic metadata differed by source and by participant and was supplied without curation.

Each collaborating institution followed its own protocols to collect whole blood in K2EDTA tubes. For TCRbeta analysis, collaborators shipped samples in one of three forms: frozen whole blood, isolated PBMCs, or DNA extracted from either of those sample types. TCRbeta CDR3 regions were amplified from genomic DNA using the immunoSEQ Assay, a bias-controlled multiplex PCR. The authors' analysis ran thus. Within the assay, amplification of reference gene primers was used to estimate how many nucleated cells each sample contained. To quantify the absolute abundance of each unique TCRbeta CDR3 rearrangement, sequence reads were collapsed and filtered. For each sample, productive Simpson clonality was calculated as the square root of Simpson's diversity index across productive rearrangements. Entries here come from immuneACCESS through TCRdb and include only in-frame sequences with V and J called. Some clones fail to appear in such tables; in the studies checked, an unresolved V gene covers under half of the shortfall, and the cause of the remainder is unknown. The D gene and trimming were derived from the DNA, and the V and J assignments and clone size from that table. The sample table records 45,000 to 55,000 clones; around 90% of these occur just once. The ten most abundant clones make up roughly 8% of the sample.

Sequencing used peripheral blood. The chain was built from TRBV6-5 and TRBJ2-3, with the D gene too uncertain to name. The sequence was obtained from a man between 50 and 59 years old with active COVID-19. The CDR3 region reads CASSYGGSTDTQYF. The DNA sequence is TGTGCCAGCAGTTACGGCGGAAGCACAGATACGCAGTATTTT.